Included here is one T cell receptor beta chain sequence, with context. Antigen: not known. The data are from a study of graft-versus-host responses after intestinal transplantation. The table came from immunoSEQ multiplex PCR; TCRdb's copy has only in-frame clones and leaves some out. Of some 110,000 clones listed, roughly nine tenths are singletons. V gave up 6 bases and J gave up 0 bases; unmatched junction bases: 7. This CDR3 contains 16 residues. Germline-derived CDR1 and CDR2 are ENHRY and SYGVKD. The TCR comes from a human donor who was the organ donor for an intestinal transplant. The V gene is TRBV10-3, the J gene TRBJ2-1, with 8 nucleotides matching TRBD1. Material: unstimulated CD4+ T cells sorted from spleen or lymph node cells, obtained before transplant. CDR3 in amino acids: CAISDRGRPSYNEQFF. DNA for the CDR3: TGTGCCATCAGCGACAGGGGCCGCCCCTCCTACAATGAGCAGTTCTTC.